Below are 2 T cell receptor beta chains sequenced from a single sample in a study of tumor and adjacent non-tumor tissue in lung cancer. A modified ARM-PCR protocol with three rounds of nested PCR amplified TCRbeta. TCRdb independently ran MiXCR on the multiplex PCR reads; one entry per CDR3 protein. The sample consists of 65,000 to 70,000 distinct CDR3 sequences, 60% of them appearing once. This sample's RNA came from whole unsorted tissue. Sequenced input: lung tumor tissue. The receptors here all came from a man in his fifties with non-small cell lung cancer.

This clonotype appeared many times. The CDR3 protein is CAISGTGAYEQYF. Written as DNA, the CDR3 is TGTGCCATCAGTGGGACAGGGGCCTACGAGCAGTACTTC. The V call is TRBV10-3, the J call TRBJ2-7; 9 positions match TRBD1. The CDR3 contains 13 residues. The germline V gene encodes CDR1 ENHRY and CDR2 SYGVKD. J lost 2 bases, V lost 4 bases, and 0 bases had no gene match.

The V and J genes are TRBV13 and TRBJ2-3, with a weak D call TRBD1 (6 bases). V was trimmed by 5 bases and J by 3 bases, leaving 12 bases between them. This CDR3 comprises 14 residues. Germline lookup yields CDR1 PRHDT and CDR2 FYEKMQ (reference sequence). This CDR3 reads CASSRQAVTDTQYF. CDR3 nucleotide sequence: TGTGCCAGCAGCCGACAGGCTGTGACAGATACGCAGTATTTT. The full variable domain, with the rest looked up from reference TRBV13 and TRBJ2-3, is AAGVIQSPRHLIKEKRETATLKCYPIPRHDTVYWYQQGPGQDPQFLISFYEKMQSDKGSIPDRFSAQQFSDYHSELNMSSLELGDSALYFCASSRQAVTDTQYFGPGTRLTVL.